The next 21 T cell receptor beta chains were all read from a single sample in a study of blood T cells in healthy people across ages. Alongside a J-beta primer mix, a sample-barcoded 5' primer served in a second PCR lasting roughly 6 to 12 cycles. Each CDR3 protein is one row after TCRdb ran MiXCR on the 5' RACE reads. The sample contains some 640,000 distinct CDR3 sequences, roughly 49% of which appear only once. Sequenced input: blood. The receptors here all came from a woman aged 60-75 years in good health.

The V call is TRBV7-8, the J call TRBJ2-7, with D uncertain. Germline loops: CDR1 SGHVS, CDR2 FQNEAQ. The CDR3 length is 13 residues. V lost 6 bases to trimming and J lost 4 bases, with 13 bases between them. Written as DNA, the CDR3 is TGTGCCAGCAGACCCACGTTCCATTACGAGCAGTACTTC. Translating it yields CASRPTFHYEQYF.

The table lists this clonotype with a few counts. J is TRBJ2-3 and V is TRBV12-3 or TRBV12-4; 7 bases match TRBD2. Trimming at V came to 1 base and at J to 4 bases, leaving 5 bases not matched to a gene. The CDR3 runs to 15 residues. CDR3 residues: CASSLGRGSPDTQYF. In nucleotides, the CDR3 is TGTGCCAGCAGTTTAGGTCGCGGGAGCCCAGATACGCAGTATTTT.

The V gene is TRBV7-8, the J gene TRBJ2-1; no reliable D call. V was shortened by 0 bases and J by 3 bases, with 6 bases between the two germline ends. This CDR3 has 14 amino acids. Germline assignment: CDR1 SGHVS and CDR2 FQNEAQ. The CDR3 coding sequence is TGTGCCAGCAGCTTAGCCCCTTACTACAATGAGCAGTTCTTC. It translates to CASSLAPYYNEQFF. The whole variable domain, filled in from reference TRBV7-8 and TRBJ2-1, reads GAGVSQSPRYKVAKRGQDVALRCDPISGHVSLFWYQQALGQGPEFLTYFQNEAQLDKSGLPSDRFFAERPEGSVSTLKIQRTQQEDSAVYLCASSLAPYYNEQFFGPGTRLTVL.

This rearrangement joins TRBV20-1 to TRBJ1-1; D ambiguous. CDR1 DFQATT and CDR2 SNEGSKA come from the germline V gene (reference sequence). Trimming stripped 2 bases from V and 5 bases from J, with 12 bases between. This CDR3 is built from 13 residues. The CDR3 region has the DNA TGCAGTGCTAGAATCAATCTAAGGACTGAAGCTTTCTTT. Amino acid sequence: CSARINLRTEAFF.

This clonotype was recorded only once. J is TRBJ2-1 and V is TRBV20-1, with 7 bases matching TRBD2. Per the germline V gene, CDR1 is DFQATT and CDR2 is SNEGSKA (reference sequence). The length of the CDR3 is 15 residues. Unmatched junction bases numbered 11, after V lost 6 bases and J lost 3 bases. The CDR3 protein is CSATPRAGDYNEQFF. CDR3 DNA sequence: TGCAGTGCCACCCCCCGGGCGGGAGACTACAATGAGCAGTTCTTC.

The J gene is TRBJ2-5, the V gene TRBV20-1; TRBD2 is a possible D gene (5 bases). The J call could be wrong; TRBJ2-7 is a better fit for the DNA end. This CDR3 has 12 amino acids. Germline CDR1 is DFQATT and CDR2 is SNEGSKA (reference sequence). The CDR3 loop is CSASERLSEQYF. The CDR3 DNA follows: TGCAGTGCTAGTGAGCGGCTCAGCGAGCAGTACTTC.

This clonotype was detected only a few times. The CDR3 DNA is TGTGCCAGCAGTTTAGGGACAAGTGCTAATTCACCCCTCCACTTT. This translates into CASSLGTSANSPLHF. This chain joins TRBV28 and TRBJ1-6; possible D gene TRBD1, 6 bases. V lost 2 bases and J 6 bases, leaving 11 bases between the germline ends. The CDR3 consists of 15 residues. Germline V gene lookup returns CDR1 MDHEN and CDR2 SYDVKM.

The chain employs TRBV6-6 and TRBJ2-3, with D tentatively TRBD2 (6 bases). Germline CDR1 MNHNY, CDR2 SVGAGI (reference sequence). The V end was cut by 5 bases, the J end by 4 bases, with 13 bases between. This CDR3 spans 14 amino acids. DNA of the CDR3: TGTGCCAGCAGTGGAGGAGGGTTGGCAGATACGCAGTATTTT. Protein sequence: CASSGGGLADTQYF.

This clonotype was seen a few times. This chain links TRBV12-3 or TRBV12-4 with TRBJ1-4; D perhaps matches TRBD1 (5 bases). The CDR3 covers 13 residues. The V end lost 6 bases, the J end lost 7 bases, and 12 bases lay between the germline ends. The CDR3 DNA reads TGTGCCAGCAGCCCAGGTGGGGGTGAAAAACTGTTTTTT. Protein product: CASSPGGGEKLFF.

This clonotype was counted a few times. The chain couples TRBV5-1 to TRBJ2-7, with D hard to call. Germline assignment: CDR1 SGHRS and CDR2 YFSETQ. The CDR3 is 11 residues long. V dropped 8 bases and J dropped 4 bases, with 10 bases sitting between them. CDR3 nucleotides: TGCGCCAGGGCCCTCCAATACGAGCAGTACTTC. Its protein product is CARALQYEQYF.

In its sample, this clonotype was seen a few times. The chain is built from TRBV10-3 and TRBJ2-2; the match to TRBD2 covers 9 bases. The trim removed 2 bases at V and 1 base at J, leaving 2 bases unmatched. The germline gives CDR1 ENHRY, CDR2 SYGVKD. The CDR3 extends over 16 amino acids. The chain's CDR3 is CAISEMTSGNTGELFF. Written as DNA, the CDR3 is TGTGCCATCAGTGAGATGACTAGCGGGAACACCGGGGAGCTGTTTTTT.

In its sample, this clonotype was seen once. This rearrangement joins TRBV7-2 to TRBJ1-2; D gene unclear. From germline, CDR1 is SGHTA and CDR2 FQGNSA. CDR3 length: 13 residues. The V gene lost 3 bases and the J gene lost 0 bases, with 5 bases spanning the gap. The CDR3, as DNA: TGTGCCAGCAGCTTCAGGTCTAACTATGGCTACACCTTC. Its translation is CASSFRSNYGYTF. The variable domain in full, with the rest retrieved from reference TRBV7-2 and TRBJ1-2, is GAGVSQSPSNKVTEKGKDVELRCDPISGHTALYWYRQSLGQGLEFLIYFQGNSAPDKSGLPSDRFSAERTGGSVSTLTIQRTQQEDSAVYLCASSFRSNYGYTFGSGTRLTVV.

The chain links TRBV7-2 to TRBJ2-5, with D perhaps TRBD1 or TRBD2 (5 bases each). Germline CDR1 is SGHTA and CDR2 is FQGNSA. Trimming left V 1 base short and J 5 bases short, with 11 bases between. This CDR3 region has 14 residues. CDR3 nucleotides: TGTGCCAGCAGCTTAGGAGGGGCGGTTGAGACCCAGTACTTC. Translation: CASSLGGAVETQYF.

This clonotype was detected a few times. This chain joins TRBV7-2 and TRBJ2-5, with 11 bases matching TRBD1. The CDR3 runs to 16 residues. From germline, CDR1 is SGHTA and CDR2 FQGNSA. The ends lost 5 bases at V and 5 bases at J; junction bases unmatched: 10. CDR3 bases: TGTGCCAGCAGCCCACAGGGGACAGGGGGTAGGGAGACCCAGTACTTC. It translates to CASSPQGTGGRETQYF.

The V gene is TRBV2, the J gene TRBJ2-3, with D tentatively TRBD2 (6 bases). Trimming stripped 3 bases from V and 4 bases from J, with 17 bases between. CDR3 size: 16 residues. Germline-derived CDR1 and CDR2 are SNHLY and FYNNEI. CDR3 DNA sequence: TGTGCCAGCAGTGATCGTGGCGGGAAAGGATCAGATACGCAGTATTTT. Its protein product is CASSDRGGKGSDTQYF.

This clonotype was seen a handful of times. This chain uses TRBV20-1 with TRBJ2-1; TRBD2 matches at 9 bases. The V gene end was trimmed by 1 base and the J gene end by 2 bases; junction bases not matched to a gene: 9. CDR3 length: 17 amino acids. Germline lookup yields CDR1 DFQATT and CDR2 SNEGSKA (reference sequence). The chain's CDR3 is CSARASSGISAYNEQFF. CDR3 nucleotide sequence: TGCAGTGCTAGAGCTTCTAGCGGGATTTCAGCCTACAATGAGCAGTTCTTC.

This clonotype was counted a few times. In nucleotides, the CDR3 is TGTGCCAGCAGCTTGACAGGGTTCTTTGGCTACACCTTC. Amino acids: CASSLTGFFGYTF. The genes are TRBV7-2 and TRBJ1-2; 7 bases line up with TRBD1. This CDR3 comprises 13 residues. The ends lost 3 bases at V and 7 bases at J; junction bases unmatched: 5. Germline lookup yields CDR1 SGHTA and CDR2 FQGNSA.

The chain couples TRBV20-1 to TRBJ2-1; D may be TRBD2 (7 bases). CDR3 length: 12 amino acids. CDR1 and CDR2 from the germline V gene are DFQATT and SNEGSKA (reference sequence). CDR3 DNA sequence: TGCAGCGAGGGGGGGTCCAACAATGAGCAGTTCTTC. Its protein product is CSEGGSNNEQFF.

This clonotype was picked up a small number of times. CDR3 coding DNA: TGTGCCAGCAGTTTTGAGACTTTCACCGGGGAGCTGTTTTTT. It is translated as CASSFETFTGELFF. The rearrangement links TRBV28 to TRBJ2-2; D remains unclear. The CDR3 spans 14 residues. CDR1 is MDHEN and CDR2 is SYDVKM in the germline V gene. Trimming cost V 3 bases and J 4 bases, with 9 bases left between them. Drawing the rest from reference TRBV28 and TRBJ2-2, the complete variable domain is DVKVTQSSRYLVKRTGEKVFLECVQDMDHENMFWYRQDPGLGLRLIYFSYDVKMKEKGDIPEGYSVSREKKERFSLILESASTNQTSMYLCASSFETFTGELFFGEGSRLTVL.

This clonotype was seen a few times. The rearrangement joins TRBV4-1 to TRBJ2-7, with a tentative D call TRBD1 (5 bases). Germline V lookup: CDR1 MGHRA, CDR2 YSYEKL. The CDR3 consists of 17 residues. Trimming cost V 4 bases and J 2 bases, with 21 bases left between them. The CDR3 spells CASSLQLTVHATYEQYF. The CDR3 DNA sequence: TGCGCCAGCAGCCTTCAATTGACAGTTCACGCGACCTACGAGCAGTACTTC.

V usage is TRBV12-3 or TRBV12-4 and J usage is TRBJ2-3; TRBD2 matches at 9 bases. V dropped 7 bases and J dropped 2; count of bases not matched to a gene: 7. This CDR3 contains 15 residues. The CDR3 is CASNRAGGHTDTQYF. The CDR3 nucleotides read TGTGCCAGCAACCGAGCGGGAGGACACACAGATACGCAGTATTTT.